These 4 T cell receptor beta chains originate from one sample sequenced in a study of radiation and T cells in renal cell carcinoma (dated by TCRdb to 2018 to 2021). The method behind the library was the immunoSEQ multiplex PCR assay. In its TCRdb copy, this immuneACCESS table keeps in-frame sequences only and misses some clones. Where compared with another copy, unresolved V genes explain less than half of these, and the others have no known cause. This sample gives 94,000 or so clones in total; over 75% of them show up just once. Less than 7% of the sample goes to the ten largest clones. The time point label on this specimen signifies: baseline pretreatment blood. What this sample's treatment or condition label stands for: 15 Gy SBRT to primary tumor, nephrectomy 4 weeks later. The sequencing used blood, collected from a patient whose treatment included radiotherapy and nephrectomy. The receptors stem from a man in his fifties or sixties with renal cell carcinoma.

This chain joins TRBV13 and TRBJ2-3, with D uncertain. Looked up from germline, CDR1 is PRHDT and CDR2 is FYEKMQ (reference sequence). With 3 bases removed from V and 0 bases from J, the gap between germline ends came to 4 bases. There are 13 residues in the CDR3. The CDR3 here is CASSFASTDTQYF. CDR3 DNA sequence: TGTGCCAGCAGCTTCGCAAGCACAGATACGCAGTATTTT.

This clone is a singleton in its sample. This chain links TRBV18 with TRBJ1-2, with 9 positions matching TRBD1. There are 15 residues in the CDR3. Per germline, CDR1 KGHSH and CDR2 LQKENI. J was trimmed by 5 bases and V by 3 bases; bases with no gene match: 7. Here the CDR3 reads CASSPGTGMRYGYTF. The CDR3 DNA follows: TGTGCCAGCTCACCGGGGACAGGGATGAGATATGGCTACACCTTC.

This chain uses TRBV21-1 with TRBJ1-2; the D call of TRBD1 is as the table states it, not checked on the DNA. TRBV21-1 is a recognized pseudogene. The CDR3 covers 15 residues. The CDR3 protein is CASSKWGRRPYGYTF. The CDR3 DNA follows: TGTGCCAGCAGCAAGTGGGGGCGCCGACCCTATGGCTACACCTTC.

This sequence joins TRBV15 and TRBJ2-5; D is undetermined. This CDR3 has 14 amino acids. Trimming left V 0 bases short and J 0 bases short, with 5 bases between. CDR1 and CDR2 (germline): LNHNV, YYDKDF (reference sequence). The CDR3 DNA sequence: TGTGCCACCAGCAGAGAAGGGAACCAAGAGACCCAGTACTTC. It encodes CATSREGNQETQYF. Supplemented by reference TRBV15 and TRBJ2-5, the full variable domain reads DAMVIQNPRYQVTQFGKPVTLSCSQTLNHNVMYWYQQKSSQAPKLLFHYYDKDFNNEADTPDNFQSRRPNTSFCFLDIRSPGLGDTAMYLCATSREGNQETQYFGPGTRLLVL.